Listed here are 30 T cell receptor beta chains from one sample, sequenced in a study of blood T cells in healthy people across ages. Next came a second PCR, run for about 7 to 11 cycles, which used a sample-barcoded 5' primer along with a J-beta primer mix. TCRdb reprocessed the 5' RACE reads with MiXCR, giving one entry per CDR3 protein. The data show approximately 2,000,000 distinct CDR3 sequences, more than 35% seen once. Sequencing used blood. The receptors derive from a human donor in good health.

J is TRBJ2-7 and V is TRBV4-1; D is possibly TRBD1 (6 bases). CDR1 MGHRA and CDR2 YSYEKL come from the germline V gene. Trimming took off 4 bases at V and 2 bases at J, with 15 bases between the two ends. The CDR3 runs 15 residues. Here the CDR3 DNA reads TGCGCCAGCAGCCCCCGTGGGGGCAGAACCTACGAGCAGTACTTC. Translation gives CASSPRGGRTYEQYF.

The rearrangement links TRBV5-1 to TRBJ2-1, with D possibly being TRBD2 (6 bases). The CDR3 is made up of 20 amino acids. The V gene lost 4 bases and the J gene lost 6 bases, with 32 bases spanning the gap. The germline V gene encodes CDR1 SGHRS and CDR2 YFSETQ. CDR3 nucleotide sequence: TGCGCCAGCAGCCTTTCCCCTCCTTCGTCTGGCGGGGCCGTGCCCAATGAGCAGTTCTTC. Translating gives CASSLSPPSSGGAVPNEQFF.

The V gene is TRBV20-1, the J gene TRBJ1-6; 11 nucleotides match TRBD1. Germline lookup yields CDR1 DFQATT and CDR2 SNEGSKA (reference sequence). The CDR3 is 16 residues long. V gave up 0 bases and J gave up 7 bases; unmatched junction bases: 5. In nucleotides, the CDR3 is TGCAGTGCTAGAGACGCCCGGACAGGGGGCAATTCACCCCTCCACTTT. Protein sequence: CSARDARTGGNSPLHF.

This clonotype has just a few counts. The chain has TRBV10-3 and TRBJ1-2; TRBD1 might be the D (6 bases). Germline loops: CDR1 ENHRY, CDR2 SYGVKD. V lost 8 bases, J lost 6 bases, and 19 bases lay in between. CDR3 length equals 14 residues. The CDR3 protein is CAIRREGGVDGYTF. CDR3 coding DNA: TGTGCCATCCGCCGAGAGGGGGGCGTCGATGGCTACACCTTC.

V and J are TRBV20-1 and TRBJ2-7; TRBD2 matches at 9 bases. V was pared by 5 bases and J by 5 bases, with 13 bases of the junction left unmatched. Germline loops: CDR1 DFQATT, CDR2 SNEGSKA (reference sequence). This CDR3 has 15 residues. CDR3 protein: CSAGARAGGSHEQYF. DNA for the CDR3: TGCAGTGCTGGAGCGCGCGCGGGGGGGTCCCACGAGCAGTACTTC.

The chain has TRBV6-5 and TRBJ2-5, with TRBD2 matching over 8 bases. Germline values: CDR1 MNHEY, CDR2 SVGAGI. Germline trimming cut 11 bases from V and 13 bases from J; bases unmatched to any gene: 15. CDR3 length: 12 residues. Here the CDR3 DNA reads TGTGCCGGCGCCAGCGGGGGACTCGGGTTGTACTTC. This codes for CAGASGGLGLYF.

V is TRBV5-1 and J is TRBJ2-1, with 7 bases matching TRBD1. Germline values: CDR1 SGHRS, CDR2 YFSETQ. The CDR3 contains 12 residues. The V segment lost 4 bases and the J segment 14 bases; nucleotides outside the gene matches: 9. Here the CDR3 reads CASSVKQGSEFF. CDR3 bases: TGCGCCAGCAGCGTAAAACAGGGGTCCGAGTTCTTC.

There are many counts of this clonotype. The chain joins TRBV27 to TRBJ2-1; D call uncertain. Germline V lookup: CDR1 MNHEY, CDR2 SMNVEV (reference sequence). Trimming removed 0 bases at V and 5 bases at J, with 5 bases between. The CDR3 totals 13 residues. CDR3 in amino acids: CASSLSANNEQFF. The CDR3 DNA sequence: TGTGCCAGCAGTTTATCAGCCAACAATGAGCAGTTCTTC.

About this clonotype: At one end, the junction sequence differs from germline, possibly due to a read error. This sequence joins TRBV4-3 and TRBJ2-5, with D possibly TRBD1 on 5 matching bases. Germline V gene sequence: CDR1 LGHNA, CDR2 YSLEER. CDR3 length equals 14 residues. The CDR3 DNA sequence: TGCGCCAGCAGCCAACAGGGATTCACAGAGACCCGGTACTTC. Its protein is CASSQQGFTETRYF.

This clonotype came up a few times. V and J are TRBV12-3 or TRBV12-4 and TRBJ1-2; D not resolved. V was cut by 5 bases and J by 1 base, with 8 bases left in between. CDR3 size: 13 residues. The CDR3 here is CASSTILNYGYTF. The DNA of the CDR3 is TGTGCCAGCAGTACGATTCTTAACTATGGCTACACCTTC.

Note on this clonotype: Compared with germline, one end of the junction differs, possibly owing to a read error. The V call is TRBV7-2, the J call TRBJ1-2, with a possible D match to TRBD1 (6 bases). Germline V gene lookup returns CDR1 SGHTA and CDR2 FQGNSA. The CDR3 is made up of 13 amino acids. The CDR3 here is CAGSLGGGYGYTF. The CDR3 DNA reads TGTGCCGGCAGCTTAGGGGGGGGATATGGCTACACCTTC. Supplemented by reference TRBV7-2 and TRBJ1-2, the full variable domain reads GAGVSQSPSNKVTEKGKDVELRCDPISGHTALYWYRQSLGQGLEFLIYFQGNSAPDKSGLPSDRFSAERTGGSVSTLTIQRTQQEDSAVYLCAGSLGGGYGYTFGSGTRLTVV.

The table lists this clonotype with a few counts. CDR3 sequence reads: CASSPDADIQYF. In nucleotides, the CDR3 is TGTGCCAGCAGTCCGGACGCAGACATTCAGTACTTC. The rearrangement links TRBV6-5 to TRBJ2-4, with D unclear. This CDR3 contains 12 residues. Trimming removed 5 bases at V and 8 bases at J, with 10 bases between. Germline CDR1 MNHEY, CDR2 SVGAGI.

The chain uses TRBV3-1 and TRBJ2-5, with D possibly TRBD2 on 6 matching bases. This CDR3 spans 17 amino acids. V was cut by 0 bases and J by 5 bases, with 19 bases left in between. CDR1 and CDR2 from the germline V gene are LGHDT and YNNKEL (reference sequence). The CDR3 DNA sequence: TGTGCCAGCAGCCAAGAGCGGAGGGGCTGGGGCCCGGAGACCCAGTACTTC. It yields the protein CASSQERRGWGPETQYF.

The DNA for the CDR3 is TGTGCCAGCAGCTTCACCTCGTCAGCCCAAGAGACCCAGTACTTC. Protein product: CASSFTSSAQETQYF. The chain has TRBV11-2 and TRBJ2-5; D unclear. This CDR3 spans 15 amino acids. Per the germline V gene, CDR1 is SGHAT and CDR2 is FQNNGV. Trimming pared 3 bases from V and 1 base from J, leaving 12 bases between.

This clonotype was picked up a small number of times. V usage is TRBV20-1 and J usage is TRBJ2-1; 8 nucleotides line up with TRBD2. Germline loops: CDR1 DFQATT, CDR2 SNEGSKA (reference sequence). This CDR3 is built from 16 residues. V lost 6 bases and J lost 2; bases outside the gene matches: 12. For the CDR3, the DNA is TGCAGTGCCCCGGGTCCTACTAGCGGCGCCTACAATGAGCAGTTCTTC. Translation gives CSAPGPTSGAYNEQFF.

This clonotype was picked up a small number of times. The chain employs TRBV30 and TRBJ1-2; the match to TRBD1 covers 8 bases. This CDR3 spans 14 amino acids. Trimming took 4 bases from V and 2 from J; bases not matched to a gene: 6. Germline lookup yields CDR1 GTSNPN and CDR2 SVGIG (reference sequence). As DNA, the CDR3 is TGTGCCTGGACAGGGGGCCTTCCAAACTATGGCTACACCTTC. Protein sequence: CAWTGGLPNYGYTF.

This clonotype showed up just a few times. The genes are TRBV5-5 and TRBJ2-1; tentatively, D is TRBD1 (6 bases). This CDR3 has 15 residues. Trimming pared 3 bases from V and 4 bases from J, leaving 14 bases between. Germline-derived CDR1 and CDR2 are SGHKS and YYEKEE (reference sequence). CDR3 amino acids: CASSYAGTLYNEQFF. Here the CDR3 DNA reads TGTGCCAGCAGCTACGCCGGGACACTTTACAATGAGCAGTTCTTC.

This CDR3 is CASSLSVQPRSEKLFF. The CDR3 bases are TGCGCCAGCAGCTTGAGTGTCCAACCCCGGAGCGAAAAACTGTTTTTT. The V gene is TRBV5-1, the J gene TRBJ1-4; D unclear. Between the trimmed V and J ends, which lost 1 base and 8 bases, there was a span of 18 bases. CDR3 length: 16 residues. CDR1 and CDR2 (germline): SGHRS, YFSETQ.

This chain connects TRBV18 to TRBJ1-2; no definite D call. Germline lookup yields CDR1 KGHSH and CDR2 LQKENI. V was shortened by 5 bases and J by 2 bases, with 9 bases between the two germline ends. This CDR3 is 13 amino acids long. DNA of the CDR3: TGTGCCAGCTCAGTGGACGCCAACTATGGCTACACCTTC. This sequence encodes CASSVDANYGYTF.

This clonotype was recorded a few times. This chain links TRBV12-3 or TRBV12-4 with TRBJ1-1, with 8 bases aligning to TRBD1. V lost 5 bases, J lost 3 bases, and 8 bases stayed unmatched. The CDR3 covers 15 residues. The CDR3: CASSTRDRTHTEAFF. The CDR3 DNA follows: TGTGCCAGCAGTACCCGGGACAGGACCCACACTGAAGCTTTCTTT.

This clonotype was observed a handful of times. CDR3 coding DNA: TGTGCCAGCAGTTTAGCGCGAGGGCGCACGAACACTGAAGCTTTCTTT. Protein product: CASSLARGRTNTEAFF. The rearrangement joins TRBV12-3 or TRBV12-4 to TRBJ1-1; the D is unclear. V shed 0 bases and J shed 1 base, with 12 bases lying between them. CDR3 length equals 16 residues.

Concerning this clonotype: This may be a read error, as it is one base from a much larger clone. This chain links TRBV11-3 with TRBJ2-7; 8 positions agree with TRBD2. With the DNA end fitting TRBJ2-5 better, the J assignment may be wrong. The CDR3 has 15 residues. Germline V lookup: CDR1 SGHNT, CDR2 YENEEA. CDR3 DNA sequence: TGTGCCAGCAGCCGTGGAGCGGGGGCAGAAGAGACCCAGTACTTC. It encodes CASSRGAGAEETQYF.

CDR3 nucleotides: TGTGCCAGCAGCTTCTCCAGGGAAGAGACCCAGTACTTC. This encodes CASSFSREETQYF. The chain joins TRBV7-2 to TRBJ2-5; tentatively, D is TRBD1 (5 bases). V was trimmed by 3 bases and J by 3 bases, leaving 8 bases between them. CDR3 length equals 13 residues. Germline V CDR1 and CDR2: SGHTA, FQGNSA.

This chain connects TRBV7-9 to TRBJ1-1; 9 bases fit TRBD1. Germline CDR1 reads SEHNR; CDR2 reads FQNEAQ (reference sequence). Trimming took 7 bases from V and 7 from J; bases not matched to a gene: 10. The length of the CDR3 is 14 residues. Here the CDR3 DNA reads TGTGCCAGCACCCTCGGACAGGGGATAGATGAAGCTTTCTTT. Amino acid sequence: CASTLGQGIDEAFF.

This clonotype turned up a few times. The chain combines TRBV4-2 with TRBJ1-5; 9 bases are shared with TRBD1. CDR1 LGHNA and CDR2 YNFKEQ come from the germline V gene. The CDR3 has 18 residues. With 4 bases clipped from V and 7 bases from J, the junction kept 17 bases outside the gene matches. In nucleotides, the CDR3 is TGTGCCAGCAGCCCGACTTATTTAACAGGGGGCGCCGACCAGCCCCAGCATTTT. Residues: CASSPTYLTGGADQPQHF.

The chain links TRBV21-1 to TRBJ2-3; the D segment call TRBD2 is taken from the table without a DNA check. TRBV21-1 is a known pseudogene. The CDR3 has 17 amino acids. CDR3: CASSKPPSGEWTDTQYF. CDR3 nucleotides: TGTGCCAGCAGCAAACCTCCCAGCGGGGAGTGGACAGATACGCAGTATTTT.

Comment on this clonotype: A read error may be the cause here, since a much bigger clone is one base away. This rearrangement joins TRBV27 to TRBJ2-7, with D maybe TRBD1 (5 bases). Germline V CDR1 and CDR2: MNHEY, SMNVEV (reference sequence). Deletions cut 6 bases from V and 1 base from J, with 10 bases between. There are 13 residues in the CDR3. CDR3: CASRFQGSYEQYF. CDR3 coding DNA: TGTGCCAGCAGGTTTCAGGGTTCCTACGAGCAGTACTTC.

V and J are TRBV24-1 and TRBJ1-2; D is unclear. Germline CDR1 reads KGHDR; CDR2 reads SFDVKD. Deletions cut 3 bases from V and 6 bases from J, with 16 bases between. The CDR3 loop spans 15 amino acids. The chain's CDR3 is CATSDTRPEAHGYTF. The DNA of the CDR3 is TGTGCCACCAGTGATACCCGGCCGGAGGCCCATGGCTACACCTTC.

This clonotype was detected ten times or more. The V call is TRBV29-1, the J call TRBJ2-5; 7 bases fit TRBD1. In germline, CDR1 is SQVTM, CDR2 ANQGSEA. This CDR3 contains 12 residues. Unmatched junction bases numbered 6, after V lost 6 bases and J lost 5 bases. In DNA form, the CDR3 reads TGCAGCGTCTCCCAGGGGGAGGAGACCCAGTACTTC. Protein sequence: CSVSQGEETQYF.

The rearrangement links TRBV7-2 to TRBJ2-2; D perhaps matches TRBD1 (6 bases). CDR3 length: 14 amino acids. Germline loops: CDR1 SGHTA, CDR2 FQGNSA. Trimming took off 5 bases at V and 6 bases at J, with 13 bases between the two ends. The DNA of the CDR3 is TGTGCCAGCAGCGCCGAATACAGGGCCGGGGAGCTGTTTTTT. Protein product: CASSAEYRAGELFF.